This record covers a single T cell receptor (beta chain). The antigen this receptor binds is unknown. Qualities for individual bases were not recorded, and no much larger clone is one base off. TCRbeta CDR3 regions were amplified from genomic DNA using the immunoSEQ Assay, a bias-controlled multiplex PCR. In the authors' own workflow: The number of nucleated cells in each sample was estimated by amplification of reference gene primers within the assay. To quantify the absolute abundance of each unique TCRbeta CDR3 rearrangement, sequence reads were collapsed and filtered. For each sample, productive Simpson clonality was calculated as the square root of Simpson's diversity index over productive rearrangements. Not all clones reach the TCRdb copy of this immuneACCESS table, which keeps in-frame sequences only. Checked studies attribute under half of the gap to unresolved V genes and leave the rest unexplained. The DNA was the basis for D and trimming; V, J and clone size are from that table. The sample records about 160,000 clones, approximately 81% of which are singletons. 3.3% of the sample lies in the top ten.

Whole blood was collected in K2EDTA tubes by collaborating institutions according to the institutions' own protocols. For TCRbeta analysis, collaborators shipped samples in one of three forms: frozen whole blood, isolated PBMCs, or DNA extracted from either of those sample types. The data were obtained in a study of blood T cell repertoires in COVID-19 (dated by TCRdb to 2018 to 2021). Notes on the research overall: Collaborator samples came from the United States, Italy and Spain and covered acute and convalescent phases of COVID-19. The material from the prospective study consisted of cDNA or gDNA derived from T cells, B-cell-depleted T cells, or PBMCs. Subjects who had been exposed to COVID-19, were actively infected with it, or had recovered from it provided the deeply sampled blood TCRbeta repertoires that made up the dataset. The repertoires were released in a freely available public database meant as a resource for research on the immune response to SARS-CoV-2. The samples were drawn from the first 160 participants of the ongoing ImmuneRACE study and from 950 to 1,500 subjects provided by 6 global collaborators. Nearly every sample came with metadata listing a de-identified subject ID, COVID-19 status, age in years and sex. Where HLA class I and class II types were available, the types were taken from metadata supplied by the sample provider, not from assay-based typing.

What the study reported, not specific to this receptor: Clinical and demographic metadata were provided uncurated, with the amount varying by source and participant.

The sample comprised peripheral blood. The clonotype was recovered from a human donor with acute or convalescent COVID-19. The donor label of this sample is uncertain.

The nucleotide sequence is TGTGCCAGCAGTGAAAGGGGGACACCGGGCCGAAAACTGTTTTTT. This sequence encodes CASSERGTPGRKLFF. The chain joins TRBV6-1 to TRBJ1-4; tentative D gene TRBD1, with 6 bases matching. Trimming takes 2 bases from V and 10 bases from J, and the germline ends sit 17 bases apart. The CDR3 runs 15 amino acids, cysteine and phenylalanine included. Of all the DNA, just the CDR3 is kept, 45 bases in frame from base 1. CDR1 MNHNS and CDR2 SASEGT were looked up in the germline V gene.